Below, one T cell receptor beta chain is given with its context. The entry originates in a study of blood T cell repertoires in COVID-19. Study details: Material from acute and convalescent COVID-19 was sourced from the United States, Italy and Spain.

There are 16 residues in the CDR3. Per the germline V gene, CDR1 is SGDLS and CDR2 is YYNGEE. Trimming took 2 bases from V and 0 from J; bases not matched to a gene: 2. The method was immunoSEQ multiplex PCR; TCRdb's version includes in-frame clones alone and lacks a portion of them. This table holds 140,000 to 150,000 clones, roughly three quarters found once. The chain is built from TRBV9 and TRBJ2-2, with TRBD1 matching 9 bases. This clonotype was obtained from a woman aged 60-75 years with acute or convalescent COVID-19. The sample comprised peripheral blood. CDR3 protein: CASSVGTGTNTGELFF. The CDR3 bases are TGTGCCAGCAGCGTTGGGACAGGGACGAACACCGGGGAGCTGTTTTTT.